This entry lists 3 T cell receptor beta chains sequenced from one sample in a study of cytomegalovirus exposure and HLA in healthy donors. The PCR made use of 60 Vbeta and 13 Jbeta primers. Using immunoSEQ multiplex PCR, the repertoire was profiled, and TCRdb retains in-frame clones only, with some absent. This sample has about 120,000 clones, with approximately 75% found just once. Specimen: PBMCs. These receptors all come from a woman aged 50 to 60 in good health and CMV-seronegative.

This chain uses TRBV7-9 with TRBJ1-1, with a tentative D call TRBD1 (6 bases). The CDR3 is 16 residues long. The germline V gene has CDR1 SEHNR and CDR2 FQNEAQ (reference sequence). V dropped 5 bases and J dropped 3 bases, with 19 bases sitting between them. DNA for the CDR3: TGTGCCAGCAGCCCGGCAAGGACAGATACAGACACTGAAGCTTTCTTT. Residues: CASSPARTDTDTEAFF.

This clone was detected a few times. The chain has TRBV13 and TRBJ2-3; tentatively, D is TRBD1 (6 bases). The germline V and J ends were trimmed by 4 bases and 1 base, with 15 bases remaining between them. This CDR3 has 16 residues. CDR1 and CDR2 (germline): PRHDT, FYEKMQ (reference sequence). The chain's CDR3 is CASSSALDRRTDTQYF. CDR3 nucleotide sequence: TGTGCCAGCAGCTCAGCCCTGGACAGACGCACAGATACGCAGTATTTT.

This rearrangement joins TRBV7-9 to TRBJ2-2, with 9 bases aligning to TRBD1. Per germline, CDR1 SEHNR and CDR2 FQNEAQ (reference sequence). The CDR3 contains 16 residues. Trimming at V came to 5 bases and at J to 7 bases, leaving 11 bases not matched to a gene. The CDR3 loop is CASSPNRGRLIGELFF. CDR3 coding DNA: TGTGCCAGCAGCCCTAACAGGGGGCGCTTAATCGGGGAGCTGTTTTTT.